This entry is about one TCR beta chain. Repertoires were generated with immunoSEQ multiplex PCR, while TCRdb's copy carries only in-frame clones and drops some. The table lists around 44,000 clones, about 87% of them singletons. CDR3 length: 14 amino acids. The V segment lost 11 bases and the J segment 3 bases; nucleotides outside the gene matches: 10. Germline CDR1 is MNHNY and CDR2 is SVGAGI (reference sequence). The sample comes from a study of T cell changes during pregnancy in multiple sclerosis. The TCR comes from a female donor with multiple sclerosis, enrolled in a pregnancy study. Sequencing used CD4+ T cells from peripheral blood mononuclear cells, obtained in the second trimester of pregnancy. The chain uses TRBV6-6 and TRBJ1-5, with 7 positions matching TRBD1. In DNA, the CDR3 is TGTGCCTGCATGTCCGGGACAGCCAATCAGCCCCAGCATTTT. This encodes CACMSGTANQPQHF.